The clone carrying this T cell receptor beta chain has a single count. Sequenced by immunoSEQ multiplex PCR; TCRdb stores in-frame clones only, minus some. The sample comprises over 200,000 clones, roughly 86% of which are singletons, and over 2% rests with the top ten. The CDR3 has 11 amino acids. With 8 bases removed from V and 5 bases from J, the gap between germline ends came to 6 bases. CDR1 MNHEY and CDR2 SVGAGI come from the germline V gene. This entry belongs to a study of blood T cell repertoires in COVID-19. The specimen sequenced was peripheral blood. The receptor comes from a woman in her forties or fifties with acute or convalescent COVID-19. The J gene is TRBJ1-4, the V gene TRBV6-5; unclear D gene. The CDR3 DNA reads TGTGCCAGCGTATCGAATGAAAAACTGTTTTTT. The encoded protein is CASVSNEKLFF.